This T cell receptor (beta chain) was sequenced during a study of T cells in localized non-small cell lung cancer. The study, taken as a whole, reports: Adjacent lung exhibited a median of about 50 among the 100 most abundant tumor clones.

Notes on this clone: Its antigen is unknown.

The assay was immunoSEQ multiplex PCR, and TCRdb's table has in-frame clones only and misses some. This table has 20,000 to 30,000 clones, roughly 90% appearing once. The sample was peripheral blood, taken before any cancer treatment. This sequence originates from a man aged 40 to 70 with stage III squamous cell lung carcinoma.

CDR3 region: CAIRRVGDEKLFF. The CDR3 nucleotides read TGTGCCATCAGGAGGGTTGGAGATGAAAAACTGTTTTTT. This sequence joins TRBV10-3 and TRBJ1-4; D is uncertain. The CDR3 extends over 13 amino acids. Germline V gene sequence: CDR1 ENHRY, CDR2 SYGVKD. Trimming cost V 6 bases and J 6 bases, with 11 bases left between them.